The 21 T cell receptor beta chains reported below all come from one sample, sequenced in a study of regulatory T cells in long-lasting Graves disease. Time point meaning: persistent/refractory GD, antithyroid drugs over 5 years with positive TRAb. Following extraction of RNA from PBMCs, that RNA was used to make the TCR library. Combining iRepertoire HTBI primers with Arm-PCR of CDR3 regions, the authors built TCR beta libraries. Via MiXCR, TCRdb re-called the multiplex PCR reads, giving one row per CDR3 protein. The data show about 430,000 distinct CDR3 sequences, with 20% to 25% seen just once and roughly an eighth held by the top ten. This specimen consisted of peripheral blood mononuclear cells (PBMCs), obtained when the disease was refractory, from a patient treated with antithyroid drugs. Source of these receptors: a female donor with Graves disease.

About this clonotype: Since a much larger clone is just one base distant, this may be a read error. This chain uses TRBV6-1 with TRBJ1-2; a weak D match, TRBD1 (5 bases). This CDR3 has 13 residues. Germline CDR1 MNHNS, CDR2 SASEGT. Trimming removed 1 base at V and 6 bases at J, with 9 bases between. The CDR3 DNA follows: TGTGCCAGCAGTGAAGGGGGGAACCATGGCTACACCTTC. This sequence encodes CASSEGGNHGYTF.

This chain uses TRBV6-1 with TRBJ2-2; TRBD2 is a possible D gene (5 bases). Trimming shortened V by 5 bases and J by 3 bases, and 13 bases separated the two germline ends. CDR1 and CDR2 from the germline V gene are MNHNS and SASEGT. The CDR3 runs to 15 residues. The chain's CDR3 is CASSPPGVDTGELFF. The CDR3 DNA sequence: TGTGCCAGCAGTCCCCCCGGGGTCGACACCGGGGAGCTGTTTTTT.

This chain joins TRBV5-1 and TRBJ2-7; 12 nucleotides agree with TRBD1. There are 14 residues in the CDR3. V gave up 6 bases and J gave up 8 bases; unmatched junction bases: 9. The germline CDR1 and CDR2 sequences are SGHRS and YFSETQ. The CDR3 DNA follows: TGCGCCAGCAAACCCGATGGGACAGGGGGCCAGCAGTACTTC. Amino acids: CASKPDGTGGQQYF.

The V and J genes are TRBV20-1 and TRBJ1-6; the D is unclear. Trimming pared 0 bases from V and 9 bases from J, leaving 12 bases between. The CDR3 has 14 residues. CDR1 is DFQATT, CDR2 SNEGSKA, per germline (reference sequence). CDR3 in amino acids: CSARDLGIGSPLHF. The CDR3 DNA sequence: TGCAGTGCTAGAGATTTAGGGATAGGTTCACCCCTCCACTTT.

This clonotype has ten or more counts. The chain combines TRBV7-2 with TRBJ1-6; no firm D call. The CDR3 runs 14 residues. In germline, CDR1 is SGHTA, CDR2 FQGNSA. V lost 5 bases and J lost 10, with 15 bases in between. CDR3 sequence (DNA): TGTGCCAGCAGCGCTGACCTGCCGGAGTCACCCCTCCACTTT. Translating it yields CASSADLPESPLHF.

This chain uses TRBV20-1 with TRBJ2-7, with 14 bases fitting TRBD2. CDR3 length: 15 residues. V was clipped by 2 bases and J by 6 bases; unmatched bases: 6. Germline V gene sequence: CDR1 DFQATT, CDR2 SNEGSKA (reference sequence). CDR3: CSARPRTSGRLEQYF. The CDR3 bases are TGCAGTGCTAGACCGCGGACTAGCGGGAGGCTCGAGCAGTACTTC.

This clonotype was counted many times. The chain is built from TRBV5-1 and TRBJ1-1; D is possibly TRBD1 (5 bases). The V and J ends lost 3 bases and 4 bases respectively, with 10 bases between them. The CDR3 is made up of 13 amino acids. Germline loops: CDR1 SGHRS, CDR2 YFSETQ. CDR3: CASSSGGSTEAFF. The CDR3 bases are TGCGCCAGCAGCTCCGGGGGGTCCACTGAAGCTTTCTTT.

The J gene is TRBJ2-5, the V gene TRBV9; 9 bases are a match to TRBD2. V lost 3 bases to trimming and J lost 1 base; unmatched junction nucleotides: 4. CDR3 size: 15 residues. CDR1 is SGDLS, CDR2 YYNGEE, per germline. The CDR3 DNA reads TGTGCCAGCAGCGAGTCTAGCGGGATCCAAGAGACCCAGTACTTC. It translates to CASSESSGIQETQYF.

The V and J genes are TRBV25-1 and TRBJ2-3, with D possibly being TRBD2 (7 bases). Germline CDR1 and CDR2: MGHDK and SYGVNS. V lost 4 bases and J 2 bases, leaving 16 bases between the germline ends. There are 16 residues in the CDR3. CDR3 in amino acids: CASSAPERDTTDTQYF. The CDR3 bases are TGTGCCAGCAGTGCCCCGGAGCGGGACACCACAGATACGCAGTATTTT.

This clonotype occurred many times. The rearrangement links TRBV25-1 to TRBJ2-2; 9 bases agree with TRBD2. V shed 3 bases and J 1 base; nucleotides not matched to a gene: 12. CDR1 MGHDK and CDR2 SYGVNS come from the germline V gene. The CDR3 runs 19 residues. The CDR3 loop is CASSDAAGVAGVNTGELFF. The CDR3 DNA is TGTGCCAGCAGTGACGCGGCAGGGGTAGCGGGGGTGAACACCGGGGAGCTGTTTTTT.

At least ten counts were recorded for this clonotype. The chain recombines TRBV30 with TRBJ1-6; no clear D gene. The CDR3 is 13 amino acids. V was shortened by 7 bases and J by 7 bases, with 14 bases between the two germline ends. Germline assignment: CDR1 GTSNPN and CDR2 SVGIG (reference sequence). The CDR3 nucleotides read TGTGCCTCCTGGACCCGGACCAATTCACCCCTCCACTTT. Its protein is CASWTRTNSPLHF.

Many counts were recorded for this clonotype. The CDR3 spells CASSALAGGVNEQFF. The CDR3 coding sequence is TGTGCCAGCAGTGCCCTGGCGGGAGGGGTTAATGAGCAGTTCTTC. The gene calls are TRBV6-1 and TRBJ2-1; 9 bases match TRBD2. The CDR3 is 15 residues long. Trimming removed 4 bases from V and 7 bases from J; junction bases left unmatched: 8. Germline V CDR1 and CDR2: MNHNS, SASEGT.

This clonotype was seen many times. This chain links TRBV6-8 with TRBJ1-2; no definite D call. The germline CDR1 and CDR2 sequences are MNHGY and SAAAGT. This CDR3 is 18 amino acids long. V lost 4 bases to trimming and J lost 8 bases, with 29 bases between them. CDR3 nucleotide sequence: TGTGCCAGCAGTTCACCCCCCGATCCGGCAGGACCCGCCAGGGGCTACACCTTC. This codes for CASSSPPDPAGPARGYTF.

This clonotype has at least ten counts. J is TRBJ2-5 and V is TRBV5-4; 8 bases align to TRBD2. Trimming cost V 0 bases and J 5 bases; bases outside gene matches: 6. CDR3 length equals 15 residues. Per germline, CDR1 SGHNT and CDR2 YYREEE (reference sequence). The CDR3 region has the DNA TGTGCCAGCAGCTTGGTCGGGAGGGCCGATGAGACCCAGTACTTC. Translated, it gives CASSLVGRADETQYF.

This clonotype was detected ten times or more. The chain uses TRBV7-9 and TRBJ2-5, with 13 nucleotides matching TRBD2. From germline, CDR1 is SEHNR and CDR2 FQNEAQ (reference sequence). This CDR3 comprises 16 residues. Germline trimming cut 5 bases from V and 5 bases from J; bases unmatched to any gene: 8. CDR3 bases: TGTGCCAGCAGCCCGGGACTAGCGGGGCGAGGGGAGACCCAGTACTTC. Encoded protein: CASSPGLAGRGETQYF. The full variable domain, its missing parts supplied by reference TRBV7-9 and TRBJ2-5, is DTGVSQNPRHKITKRGQNVTFRCDPISEHNRLYWYRQTLGQGPEFLTYFQNEAQLEKSRLLSDRFSAERPKGSFSTLEIQRTEQGDSAMYLCASSPGLAGRGETQYFGPGTRLLVL.

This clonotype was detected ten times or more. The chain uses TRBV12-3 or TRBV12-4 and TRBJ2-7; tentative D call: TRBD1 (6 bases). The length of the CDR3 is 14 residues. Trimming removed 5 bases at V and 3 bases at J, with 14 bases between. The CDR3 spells CASSPTGRRYEQYF. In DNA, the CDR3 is TGTGCCAGCAGTCCGACAGGCCGCCGCTACGAGCAGTACTTC.

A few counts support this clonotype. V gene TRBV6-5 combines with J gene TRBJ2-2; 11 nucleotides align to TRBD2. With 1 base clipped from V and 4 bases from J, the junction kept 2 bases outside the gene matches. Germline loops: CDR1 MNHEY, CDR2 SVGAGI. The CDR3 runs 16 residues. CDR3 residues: CASSYWTSGRTGELFF. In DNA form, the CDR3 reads TGTGCCAGCAGTTACTGGACTAGCGGGCGCACCGGGGAGCTGTTTTTT.

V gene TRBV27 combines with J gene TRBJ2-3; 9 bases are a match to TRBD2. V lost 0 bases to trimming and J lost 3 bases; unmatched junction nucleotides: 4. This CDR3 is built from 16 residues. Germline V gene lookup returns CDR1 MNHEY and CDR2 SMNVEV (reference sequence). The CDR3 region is CASSLSRTSVTDTQYF. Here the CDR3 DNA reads TGTGCCAGCAGTTTATCTCGGACTAGCGTAACAGATACGCAGTATTTT.

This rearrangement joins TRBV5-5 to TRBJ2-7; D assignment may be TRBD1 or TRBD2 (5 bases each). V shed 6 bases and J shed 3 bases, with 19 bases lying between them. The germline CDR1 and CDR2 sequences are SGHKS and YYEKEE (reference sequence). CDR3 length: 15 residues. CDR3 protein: CASTPRDHEDYEQYF. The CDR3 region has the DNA TGTGCCAGCACCCCTCGGGACCACGAAGACTACGAGCAGTACTTC.

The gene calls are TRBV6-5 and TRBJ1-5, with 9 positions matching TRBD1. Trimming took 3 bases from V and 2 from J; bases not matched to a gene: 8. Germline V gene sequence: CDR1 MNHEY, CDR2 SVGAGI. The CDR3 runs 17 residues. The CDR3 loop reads CASSYIQGAFGNQPQHF. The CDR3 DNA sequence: TGTGCCAGCAGTTATATACAGGGGGCCTTTGGCAATCAGCCCCAGCATTTT.

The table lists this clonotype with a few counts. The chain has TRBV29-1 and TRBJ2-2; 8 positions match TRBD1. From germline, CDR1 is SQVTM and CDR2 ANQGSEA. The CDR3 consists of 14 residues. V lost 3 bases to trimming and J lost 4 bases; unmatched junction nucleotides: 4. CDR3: CSVDGTGPTGELFF. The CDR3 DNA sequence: TGCAGCGTTGATGGGACAGGCCCCACCGGGGAGCTGTTTTTT.